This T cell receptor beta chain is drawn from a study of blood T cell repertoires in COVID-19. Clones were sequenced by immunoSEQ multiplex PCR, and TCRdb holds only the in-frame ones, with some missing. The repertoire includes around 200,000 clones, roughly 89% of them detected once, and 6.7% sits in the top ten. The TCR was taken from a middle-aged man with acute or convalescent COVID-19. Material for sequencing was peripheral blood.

In nucleotides, the CDR3 is TGTGCCAGCAGCTGGCAGGGGGCCGGGGAGCTGTTTTTT. It encodes CASSWQGAGELFF. V is TRBV7-3 and J is TRBJ2-2; 7 bases align to TRBD1. Germline V gene data show CDR1 as SGHTA and CDR2 as FQGTGA. V lost 4 bases to trimming and J lost 6 bases; unmatched junction nucleotides: 2. The CDR3 length is 13 residues.